This T cell receptor beta chain derives from a study of T cells in localized non-small cell lung cancer. The CDR3 extends over 14 amino acids. V lost 7 bases and J 2 bases, leaving 12 bases between the germline ends. The germline CDR1 and CDR2 sequences are LNHDA and SQIVND (reference sequence). General study findings and limits: Peak T cell clonality was found in uninvolved adjacent lung, exceeding tumor.

Some clones are missing from TCRdb's copy, which holds only in-frame ones; the method was immunoSEQ multiplex PCR. The table has tens of thousands of clones, around 88% seen once. Concerning this clone itself: No antigen is known for it.

The chain combines TRBV19 with TRBJ1-3, with D unresolved. Sample: peripheral blood, taken before any cancer treatment. The sequence came from a woman aged 35 to 69 with stage I lung adenocarcinoma. The CDR3 DNA reads as TGTGCCAGTACCCGGGAAAGGACTGGAAACACCATATATTTT. Its protein product is CASTRERTGNTIYF.